The source of this T cell receptor beta chain is a study of cytomegalovirus exposure and HLA in healthy donors. Study-wide findings and caveats: Highly shared variants forming one cluster were likely a sequencing artifact. Listed as cytomegalovirus-associated were 150 to 200 TCR beta chains.

CDR1 is SGHRS, CDR2 YFSETQ, per germline. There are 15 residues in the CDR3. J gave up 6 bases and V 4 bases, and 7 bases lay outside the gene matches. Primers for the PCR totalled 60 Vbeta and 13 Jbeta. Generated by immunoSEQ multiplex PCR, the TCRdb table keeps only in-frame clones and is missing some. The table includes fewer than 180,000 clones, around 79% detected once. Note on this clone: The antigen remains undetermined.

This sequence originates from a man between 45 and 60 years old in good health and CMV-seropositive. J is TRBJ1-4 and V is TRBV5-1; 9 nucleotides line up with TRBD1. Sequenced sample: PBMCs. Here the CDR3 DNA reads TGCGCCAGCAGCACAACCGGGACAGGGTATGAAAAACTGTTTTTT. Protein product: CASSTTGTGYEKLFF. Full variable domain (outside the CDR3, taken from reference TRBV5-1 and TRBJ1-4): KAGVTQTPRYLIKTRGQQVTLSCSPISGHRSVSWYQQTPGQGLQFLFEYFSETQRNKGNFPGRFSGRQFSNSRSEMNVSTLELGDSALYLCASSTTGTGYEKLFFGSGTQLSVL.